The 7 T cell receptor beta chains given below trace back to one sample, sequenced in a study of T cell repertoires in cytomegalovirus infection (dated by TCRdb to about 2019). The treatment or condition label, as the study defines it: in vitro stimulation with specific CMV peptide epitopes to enrich CMV-specific T cells. For these receptors, no antigen is known. Sequencing instrument: Illumina HiSeq 1500. TCRdb ran its own pipeline on the public reads, namely fastp trimming at Q25 and MiXCR clone calling, and kept in-frame beta chains. Each entry merges the rows of one CDR3 protein and shows their most common DNA and genes. This sample is represented by 300,000 or so distinct CDR3 sequences; roughly 25% of them were singletons. 13% of the sample lies in the top ten. Sequencing was performed on cultured PBMCs, taken from culture after CMV antigen stimulation. These receptors all come from a human donor in good health (CMV status not recorded). Some clones in this sample may be carry-over from other donors' samples.

A remark on this clonotype: One end of the junction is discordant with germline, which a read error may explain. This chain connects TRBV12-3 or TRBV12-4 to TRBJ2-3, with D possibly being TRBD2 (6 bases). The CDR3 spans 14 residues. This CDR3 reads CASSFVGSIDTQYF. CDR3 nucleotides: TGTGCCAGCAGTTTTGTCGGGAGCATAGATACGCAGTATTTT.

The V call is TRBV20-1, the J call TRBJ2-1; TRBD1 aligns across 9 bases. Germline V gives CDR1 DFQATT, CDR2 SNEGSKA (reference sequence). The CDR3 spans 14 residues. The V and J ends lost 6 bases and 2 bases, in that order; junction bases with no gene match: 5. The CDR3 is CSAWTGAAYNEQFF. CDR3 sequence (DNA): TGCAGTGCATGGACAGGGGCGGCCTACAATGAGCAGTTCTTC.

V gene TRBV6-2 or TRBV6-3 combines with J gene TRBJ1-2; D remains unclear. Germline V gene sequence: CDR1 MNHEY, CDR2 SVGEGT. The V and J ends lost 0 bases and 6 bases respectively, with 11 bases between them. The CDR3 has 14 residues. CDR3 in DNA: TGTGCCAGCAGTTACTCAATTTCGCGGCATGGCTACACCTTC. This sequence encodes CASSYSISRHGYTF.

A remark on this clonotype: A much larger clone lies one base from this, so it may be a read error. This sequence joins TRBV12-3 or TRBV12-4 and TRBJ2-1; TRBD2 aligns across 12 bases. V shed 8 bases, J shed 4 bases, and the junction held 9 bases outside the gene matches. This CDR3 spans 16 amino acids. CDR3 loop: CASCQTSGRLYNEQFF. As DNA, the CDR3 is TGTGCCAGCTGTCAGACTAGCGGGAGACTATACAATGAGCAGTTCTTC.

CDR3 DNA: TGCGCCAGCAGCCAGGAGGGAATAACAGGGGGCAGGGAGACCCAGTACTTC. This gives the protein CASSQEGITGGRETQYF. The chain links TRBV4-1 to TRBJ2-5; 9 bases line up with TRBD1. Germline V gene lookup returns CDR1 MGHRA and CDR2 YSYEKL. Losses at the gene ends were 3 bases for V and 5 bases for J; bases not matched to a gene: 13. The CDR3 has 17 amino acids.

A few counts support this clonotype. The genes are TRBV24-1 and TRBJ2-1; TRBD1 matches 11 bases. This CDR3 is 16 amino acids long. J lost 8 bases, V lost 1 base, and 6 bases had no gene match. The germline V gene has CDR1 KGHDR and CDR2 SFDVKD. The CDR3 bases are TGTGCCACCAGTGATTTCGGACAGGGGGCCTTTCATGAGCAGTTCTTC. It specifies CATSDFGQGAFHEQFF.

The table lists this clonotype with many counts. The chain combines TRBV12-3 or TRBV12-4 with TRBJ1-2, with a weak D call TRBD1 (6 bases). This CDR3 has 17 residues. With 3 bases removed from V and 4 bases from J, the gap between germline ends came to 21 bases. CDR3 loop: CASSFGSWLRQAYGYTF. As DNA, the CDR3 is TGTGCCAGCAGTTTTGGTTCCTGGCTTAGACAGGCCTATGGCTACACCTTC.